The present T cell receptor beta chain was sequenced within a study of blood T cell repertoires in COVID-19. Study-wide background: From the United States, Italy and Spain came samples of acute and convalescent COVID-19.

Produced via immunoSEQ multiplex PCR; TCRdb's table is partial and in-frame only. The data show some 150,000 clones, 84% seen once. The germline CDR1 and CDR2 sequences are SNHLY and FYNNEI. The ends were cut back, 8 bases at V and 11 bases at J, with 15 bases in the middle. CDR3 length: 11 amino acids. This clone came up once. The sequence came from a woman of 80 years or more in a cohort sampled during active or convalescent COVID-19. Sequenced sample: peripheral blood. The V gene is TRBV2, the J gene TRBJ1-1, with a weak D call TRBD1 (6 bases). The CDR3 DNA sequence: TGTGCCAGCGTACAGGGTCGGTTGGCTTTCTTT. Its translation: CASVQGRLAFF. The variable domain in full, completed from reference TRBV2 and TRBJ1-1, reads EPEVTQTPSHQVTQMGQEVILRCVPISNHLYFYWYRQILGQKVEFLVSFYNNEISEKSEIFDDQFSVERPDGSNFTLKIRSTKLEDSAMYFCASVQGRLAFFGQGTRLTVV.